This record looks at one TCR beta chain sequence and its context. This receptor's antigen is unknown. No much larger clone is present one base from it, and per-base qualities are unavailable. This sample was included in a study of Ad26.COV2.S vaccination and SARS-CoV-2 variants (dated by TCRdb to the early 2020s). General notes on the study: Vaccine-arm donors were drawn from COV1001, a multicentre, randomized, double-blind, placebo-controlled phase I-IIa trial of Ad26.COV2.S in healthy adults. The TCR-sequenced set comprised approximately 32 samples: about 19 Ad26.COV2.S vaccine recipients, 5 placebo recipients and 8 SARS-CoV-2 convalescent individuals. Investigators did not know the trial group allocation while performing experiments and assessing outcomes. Trial participants were randomized into five groups of five, in which low-dose or high-dose Ad26.COV2.S was given once or twice, or placebo was given on both occasions. The specificity and breadth of SARS-CoV-2-reactive T cell receptors after Ad26.COV2.S vaccination were assessed by TCRbeta repertoire sequencing. Ad26.COV2.S was administered intramuscularly at a dose of 5x10^10 or 1x10^11 viral particles, either as one shot or as two shots given 56 days apart.

TCRbeta CDR3 regions were sequenced with the immunoSEQ Assay. After extraction, genomic DNA underwent amplification by bias-controlled multiplex PCR, followed by high-throughput sequencing. The authors' pipeline ran thus. To quantify the absolute abundance of every unique TCRbeta CDR3 region, sequences were collapsed and filtered. Usable DNA was measured by amplifying reference genes present in all nucleated cells, and TCRbeta template counts were normalized to that usable DNA to estimate T cell fraction. Repertoire TCRs were annotated as SARS-CoV-2-specific by exact matching of V gene, CDR3 amino acid sequence and J gene to a known reactive TCR set. The reference SARS-CoV-2 TCR set was derived from MIRA and filtered for enrichment in COVID-19-positive ImmuneCODE repertoires, a step that removed public or cross-reactive TCRs. Based on the MIRA antigens, annotated TCRs were further analysed at the level of specific ORF or position within ORF. Breadth was defined as annotated unique rearrangements over total unique productive rearrangements; depth was the summed frequency of those rearrangements. Group comparisons of TCR breadth used two-sided Wilcoxon rank-sum tests. Here the immuneACCESS table is served through TCRdb, limited to in-frame sequences with V and J called. Missing clones are a known gap in these copies; in checked studies unresolved V genes cover under half, and the rest lacks a known reason. Clone size and the V and J calls come from that table; the DNA yielded D and trimming. Counted in this sample were fewer than 900,000 clones; around 89% of them appeared once. The ten biggest clones cover about 1.5% of the sample.

V is shortened by 5 bases, J by 3 bases, and the region joining them spans 15 bases. Via the germline V gene (reference sequence), CDR1 is SGHKS and CDR2 YYEKEE. The CDR3 runs 14 residues from the cysteine to the phenylalanine. Only CDR3 DNA is held: 42 bases, read in frame from base 1. The meaning of the sample's treatment or condition label: approximately 18 received Ad26.COV2.S at low or high dose, single or two shots; a few received placebo; per-sample allocation not given. For vaccine and placebo recipients, repertoires were sequenced using samples collected on day 63 after the first injection. In Cohort 1b, roughly 26 adults aged 18-55 years were enrolled at a single site in Boston, USA, between 29 July and 7 August 2020. Ad26.COV2.S was a replication-incompetent adenovirus type 26 vector that expressed a prefusion-stabilized SARS-CoV-2 spike protein derived from the original Wuhan strain.

General study outcomes and caveats: The study lacked the statistical power to compare responses across vaccine doses or regimens. Compared with placebo recipients, Ad26.COV2.S recipients showed higher spike-specific TCR breadth (P = 0.0014). Vaccine and placebo recipients had comparable non-spike TCR breadth, which fits with the vaccine containing only spike. According to the authors, total T cell responses may have been underestimated by the TCR breadth and depth analyses. Substantial breadth of spike-specific CD8+ and CD4+ T cell responses was reported after vaccination.

In this chain, TRBV5-5 is recombined with TRBJ2-7, with the D segment identity uncertain. This receptor was identified in a person between 18 and 60 years old who received the Ad26.COV2.S COVID-19 vaccine or a placebo. Sequencing used peripheral blood, obtained in a trial of Ad26.COV2.S vaccine versus placebo. CDR3 protein: CASRLRPDIYEQYF. The bases are TGTGCCAGCAGGTTGAGGCCAGATATCTACGAGCAGTACTTC.